These 17 T cell receptor beta chains were all obtained from the same sample, sequenced in a study of T cells in Graves' hyperthyroidism and ophthalmopathy. TCR beta CDR3 regions were amplified from RNA. Initially, a first-round RT-PCR of the TCR CDR3 employed the HTBI primer set. TCRdb used MiXCR to reprocess the multiplex PCR reads, holding one entry per CDR3 protein. The sample consists of almost 250,000 distinct CDR3 sequences, about 25% of them appearing once. Specimen: blood. The receptors were gathered from a middle-aged woman with Graves' ophthalmopathy.

This sequence joins TRBV5-6 and TRBJ2-7; a weak D match, TRBD2 (6 bases). Trimming stripped 0 bases from V and 3 bases from J, with 13 bases between. The CDR3 totals 15 residues. Germline V gene lookup returns CDR1 SGHDT and CDR2 YYEEEE. CDR3 in amino acids: CASSLAARGGYEQYF. DNA for the CDR3: TGTGCCAGCAGCTTGGCCGCGCGGGGTGGCTACGAGCAGTACTTC.

This clonotype has a count of ten or more. A read error may produce the germline difference seen at one junction end. V usage is TRBV24-1 and J usage is TRBJ1-1; no firm D call. This CDR3 comprises 15 residues. From germline, CDR1 is KGHDR and CDR2 SFDVKD. The DNA for the CDR3 is TGTGCCACCAGGGAGGGTCGCGGTGGGAACACTAAAGCTTTCTTT. Encoded protein: CATREGRGGNTKAFF.

The J gene is TRBJ2-7, the V gene TRBV6-5, with a possible D match to TRBD1 (6 bases). CDR1 is MNHEY, CDR2 SVGAGI, per germline. The CDR3 totals 16 residues. Trimming left V 3 bases short and J 3 bases short, with 18 bases between. CDR3: CASSYPGHAGNYEQYF. The CDR3 region has the DNA TGTGCCAGCAGTTATCCGGGACACGCAGGGAACTACGAGCAGTACTTC.

This clonotype was seen only once. The chain recombines TRBV6-1 with TRBJ2-7; 9 positions agree with TRBD1. Germline CDR1 reads MNHNS; CDR2 reads SASEGT. The CDR3 covers 15 residues. V shed 5 bases, J shed 7 bases, and the junction held 12 bases outside the gene matches. CDR3 sequence: CASSQTYRGPWEQYF. DNA of the CDR3: TGTGCCAGCAGTCAAACTTACAGGGGGCCCTGGGAGCAGTACTTC.

This clonotype has ten or more counts. The rearrangement joins TRBV5-1 to TRBJ2-7, with TRBD1 identical over 11 bases. V shed 4 bases, J shed 3 bases, and the junction held 6 bases outside the gene matches. CDR1 and CDR2 from the germline V gene are SGHRS and YFSETQ. The CDR3 length is 15 residues. The CDR3 loop is CASSQGQGGFYEQYF. CDR3 bases: TGCGCCAGCAGCCAGGGACAGGGGGGATTCTACGAGCAGTACTTC.

This clonotype has a count of ten or more. J is TRBJ2-7 and V is TRBV6-5; no clear D gene. The CDR3 is 14 residues long. V was shortened by 5 bases and J by 2 bases, with 13 bases between the two germline ends. In germline, CDR1 is MNHEY, CDR2 SVGAGI. The CDR3: CASSRDLGTYEQYF. CDR3 nucleotides: TGTGCCAGCAGTAGGGATCTAGGGACCTACGAGCAGTACTTC.

This clonotype has ten or more counts. This chain joins TRBV28 and TRBJ2-2; tentatively, D is TRBD2 (6 bases). This CDR3 contains 14 residues. Trimming cost V 3 bases and J 5 bases, with 10 bases left between them. Germline CDR1 reads MDHEN; CDR2 reads SYDVKM. The CDR3 nucleotides are TGTGCCAGCAGTTTCGGGGGAGTGACCGGGGAGCTGTTTTTT. This sequence encodes CASSFGGVTGELFF.

The chain has TRBV20-1 and TRBJ1-1; possible D gene TRBD1, 5 bases. V shed 5 bases and J shed 2 bases, with 15 bases lying between them. CDR1 is DFQATT, CDR2 SNEGSKA, per germline (reference sequence). CDR3 length: 14 amino acids. CDR3 coding DNA: TGCAGTGCTTACGCGTCGGGGGTAAACACTGAAGCTTTCTTT. Its protein product is CSAYASGVNTEAFF.

This clonotype was seen only a few times. The chain joins TRBV6-2 or TRBV6-3 to TRBJ1-2; no clear D gene. This CDR3 is built from 13 residues. The V and J ends lost 6 bases and 6 bases respectively, with 14 bases between them. Germline V gene sequence: CDR1 MNHEY, CDR2 SVGEGT. The CDR3 loop is CASRSTSRDGYTF. The DNA for the CDR3 is TGTGCCAGCAGATCTACTTCGAGGGATGGCTACACCTTC.

This clonotype was found many times. The V and J genes are TRBV28 and TRBJ2-5; TRBD1 might be the D (6 bases). Germline V gives CDR1 MDHEN, CDR2 SYDVKM. The V end was cut by 5 bases, the J end by 4 bases, with 17 bases between. This CDR3 is 15 amino acids long. CDR3 region: CASSPTSDSRETQYF. CDR3 DNA sequence: TGTGCCAGCAGTCCAACCTCGGACAGTCGAGAGACCCAGTACTTC.

In this sample, this clonotype turned up many times. This CDR3 is CASSQVAGETQYF. The CDR3 DNA reads TGCGCCAGCAGCCAAGTCGCGGGAGAGACCCAGTACTTC. The chain couples TRBV4-1 to TRBJ2-5; D is perhaps TRBD2 (5 bases). CDR1 and CDR2 from the germline V gene are MGHRA and YSYEKL. This CDR3 is built from 13 residues. V was cut by 1 base and J by 4 bases, with 7 bases left in between.

This clonotype was observed at least ten times. This sequence joins TRBV4-1 and TRBJ2-5; possible D gene TRBD2, 5 bases. Trimming stripped 6 bases from V and 5 bases from J, with 13 bases between. Germline CDR1 reads MGHRA; CDR2 reads YSYEKL. There are 13 residues in the CDR3. CDR3 DNA sequence: TGCGCCAGCAGATTAAGCCTAGCTGAGACCCAGTACTTC. Translation gives CASRLSLAETQYF.

In this sample, this clonotype turned up many times. This chain connects TRBV24-1 to TRBJ1-5; TRBD1 is a possible D gene (5 bases). CDR3 length: 14 amino acids. Trimming removed 4 bases at V and 7 bases at J, with 13 bases between. Germline CDR1 and CDR2: KGHDR and SFDVKD. The CDR3 DNA sequence: TGTGCCACCAGTGAAAGAGCAGGGAGCCAGCCCCAGCATTTT. Translated: CATSERAGSQPQHF.

This clonotype was detected many times. The chain uses TRBV24-1 and TRBJ2-5; no reliable D call. CDR3 length: 14 amino acids. V was trimmed by 5 bases and J by 3 bases, leaving 12 bases between them. Germline V CDR1 and CDR2: KGHDR, SFDVKD. CDR3 sequence reads: CATSGGSRKETQYF. The CDR3 DNA sequence: TGTGCCACCAGTGGTGGCAGCCGAAAAGAGACCCAGTACTTC.

The V and J genes are TRBV30 and TRBJ1-5, with TRBD1 identical over 7 bases. The CDR3 extends over 13 amino acids. The junction had 6 bases not matched to a gene; V was cut back by 4 bases and J by 6 bases. Germline CDR1 GTSNPN, CDR2 SVGIG (reference sequence). The CDR3 nucleotides read TGTGCCTGGAACCAGGGGGAAGGTCAGCCCCAGCATTTT. This encodes CAWNQGEGQPQHF.

Ten or more counts support this clonotype. The chain carries TRBV6-5 and TRBJ2-7; D not certain. Germline CDR1 and CDR2: MNHEY and SVGAGI. V was pared by 7 bases and J by 0 bases, with 13 bases between. CDR3 length equals 14 residues. CDR3 amino acids: CASMQVGTSYEQYF. The CDR3 region has the DNA TGTGCCAGCATGCAGGTTGGAACCTCCTACGAGCAGTACTTC.

Many counts were recorded for this clonotype. This chain connects TRBV6-4 to TRBJ2-7; 13 bases align to TRBD2. V was clipped by 7 bases and J by 3 bases; unmatched bases: 24. The germline V gene encodes CDR1 MRHNA and CDR2 SNTAGT. This CDR3 contains 21 residues. For the CDR3, the DNA is TGTGCCAGCACAGGACAGAGCTTTAAGACTAGCGGGAGGCTAGGACTCTACGAGCAGTACTTC. Its protein is CASTGQSFKTSGRLGLYEQYF.